This TCR beta chain was captured in a study of human T cells and chemical hapten exposure. Study overall: Patients, chiefly female, had alopecia areata, totalis or universalis.

The CDR3 totals 16 residues. V was cut by 5 bases and J by 5 bases, with 19 bases left in between. Germline CDR1 is MDHEN and CDR2 is SYDVKM. Time point indicated: patch test 2, 6 weeks after DPC sensitization. Treatment here: therapeutic diphenylcyclopropenone sensitization with weekly scalp DPC. TCRdb itself ran the RACE reads through MiXCR, one entry per CDR3 protein. The repertoire has 35,000 to 45,000 distinct CDR3 sequences, around 9.3% of them found once; the top ten carry around 16%. Material: whole blood, obtained in connection with sensitization to the hapten diphenylcyclopropenone (DPC). This rearrangement joins TRBV28 to TRBJ2-1; D not resolved. The TCR was taken from a woman between 40 and 50 years old with alopecia areata. Some clones in this sample may be carry-over from other donors' samples. For the CDR3, the DNA is TGTGCCAGCAGTAGGATAATTGTTGCAGCAGACAATGAGCAGTTCTTC. Translation gives CASSRIIVAADNEQFF.